This entry is about one T cell receptor (beta chain). The method was immunoSEQ multiplex PCR; TCRdb's version includes in-frame clones alone and lacks a portion of them. The data show 9,000 to 15,000 clones, with 75% seen just once and less than 8.5% held by the top ten. The data derive from a study of chemoradiotherapy in HPV16-positive cancers. V was cut by 3 bases and J by 2 bases, with 17 bases left in between. The CDR3 loop spans 18 amino acids. Germline V CDR1 and CDR2: ENHRY, SYGVKD. This receptor was obtained from a human donor with HPV-associated anogenital cancer. Sample acquisition took place from a patient who underwent chemoradiotherapy. The rearrangement joins TRBV10-3 to TRBJ2-6; no clear D. The CDR3 sequence: CAISDMDRVATGANVLTF. CDR3 in DNA: TGTGCCATCAGTGATATGGACCGTGTGGCGACTGGGGCCAACGTCCTGACTTTC.